This record concerns one T cell receptor beta chain sequence. This CDR3 contains 12 residues. V was pared by 2 bases and J by 4 bases, with 5 bases between. Germline V lookup: CDR1 MDHEN, CDR2 SYDVKM. Indicated time point: newly diagnosed GD, antithyroid drugs for less than 3 months. From RNA extracted from PBMCs, the TCR library was made. Through Arm-PCR of CDR3 regions and iRepertoire HTBI primers, TCR beta libraries were built. TCRdb re-called the multiplex PCR reads through MiXCR, storing one row per CDR3 protein. The sample has some 350,000 distinct CDR3 sequences; around 16% are singletons. These data come from a study of regulatory T cells in long-lasting Graves disease. The same data also went into a second study, on T cells in Graves' hyperthyroidism and ophthalmopathy. As that report states: The study used the HTBI primer set for a first-round RT-PCR of the TCR CDR3. The model's output predicted ophthalmopathy at a median of about 5.9 months prior to onset.

This chain uses TRBV28 with TRBJ1-2; unclear D gene. Here the sequenced sample was peripheral blood mononuclear cells (PBMCs), taken at new diagnosis, from a patient treated with antithyroid drugs. This TCR derives from a woman aged 18 to 35 with Graves disease. For the CDR3, the DNA is TGTGCCAGCAGTTTACGGCCCTATGGCTACACCTTC. It is translated as CASSLRPYGYTF.